The clone carrying this T cell receptor (beta chain) was seen many times. The antigen remains undetermined. Its ends do not fully match the called genes, so a read error is possible. The CDR3 spans 13 residues. CDR1 is LGHDT, CDR2 YNNKEL, per germline (reference sequence). Both TCR beta VDJ combination and CDR3 sequence profiling were carried out. Genomic DNA was the template for this profiling. Each CDR3 protein gets one entry after TCRdb re-called the reads with MiXCR. The table has about 160,000 distinct CDR3 sequences, around 45% seen once. The source of the sample is a study of CD8+CD57+ T cells in acquired aplastic anemia. Study-level information: Reads per healthy sample averaged around 9.9 million (CD4+) and under 12 million (CD8+).

Findings and caveats of the study: Patients and controls shared under 35 CD8+ CDR3 sequences, highly expressed in patients.

The receptor was isolated from a human donor in good health. The rearrangement joins TRBV3-1 to TRBJ2-7; 10 nucleotides agree with TRBD2. Sequencing was performed on sorted CD4+, CD8+, or CD8+CD57+ T cells (not recorded which) from PBMCs. The chain's CDR3 is CASSHTSGTVVDF. CDR3 coding DNA: TGTGCCAGCAGCCATACTAGCGGGACCGTTGTTGACTTC.